Below, 4 T cell receptor beta chains from the same sample are listed, as sequenced in a study of OX40 agonist ivuxolimab in advanced cancers. The assay was immunoSEQ multiplex PCR, and TCRdb's table has in-frame clones only and misses some. This table has roughly 120,000 clones, 80% to 90% appearing once. The material sequenced was CD4+ or CD8+ T cells sorted from blood, taken in a trial of the OX40 agonist ivuxolimab. These receptors all come from an adult with an advanced solid tumor such as melanoma, head and neck, liver or kidney cancer.

The CDR3, as DNA: TGTGCCATCAGTGAGTCGTTGGACACATACGAGCAGTACTTC. Translating it yields CAISESLDTYEQYF. The chain uses TRBV10-3 and TRBJ2-7; TRBD1 is a possible D gene (5 bases). V was trimmed by 0 bases and J by 4 bases, leaving 10 bases between them. Germline V CDR1 and CDR2: ENHRY, SYGVKD. The CDR3 consists of 14 residues.

V gene TRBV4-3 combines with J gene TRBJ1-2; no firm D call. V lost 0 bases and J 5 bases, leaving 7 bases between the germline ends. Germline V gene data show CDR1 as LGHNA and CDR2 as YSLEER. There are 13 residues in the CDR3. The CDR3 reads CASSQDQNYGYTF. CDR3 nucleotides: TGCGCCAGCAGCCAAGACCAGAATTATGGCTACACCTTC.

This clone was counted a few times. The chain couples TRBV5-4 to TRBJ1-4, with D unresolved. The CDR3 has 15 amino acids. V was clipped by 3 bases and J by 8 bases, with 17 bases between them. Per germline, CDR1 SGHNT and CDR2 YYREEE (reference sequence). This chain's CDR3 is CASSSRSTAGEKLFF. CDR3 in DNA: TGTGCCAGCAGCTCCCGGAGTACAGCCGGCGAAAAACTGTTTTTT.

This sequence joins TRBV10-3 and TRBJ1-1; D gene ambiguous. The germline V and J ends were trimmed by 4 bases and 4 bases, with 7 bases remaining between them. The CDR3 runs 12 residues. Germline V lookup: CDR1 ENHRY, CDR2 SYGVKD. The CDR3 nucleotides read TGTGCCATCAGTGGGGGAGGCACTGAAGCTTTCTTT. It codes for CAISGGGTEAFF.